The entry below describes one T cell receptor (beta chain). This clone was seen more than once but under ten times. This clone's antigen is unknown. Base qualities are not at hand, and no much larger clone is one base apart. This sample was included in a study of blood T cell repertoires in COVID-19 (dated by TCRdb to about 2020). Regarding the complete study: Samples from collaborators originated in the United States, Italy and Spain and spanned both the acute and convalescent phases of COVID-19. A freely available public database, intended as a resource for researchers studying the immune response to SARS-CoV-2, is where the repertoires were released. The samples were drawn from two sources: the first 160 participants of the ongoing ImmuneRACE study, and fewer than 1,500 subjects contributed by 6 global collaborators. The prospective study material was composed of cDNA or gDNA derived from T cells, B-cell-depleted T cells, or PBMCs. Subjects who had been exposed to COVID-19, were actively infected with it, or had recovered from it provided the deeply sampled blood TCRbeta repertoires that made up the dataset. Nearly every sample came with metadata listing a de-identified subject ID, COVID-19 status, age in years and sex. Where HLA class I and class II types were available, the types were taken from metadata supplied by the sample provider, not from assay-based typing.

Including the terminal cysteine and phenylalanine, the CDR3 comprises 12 residues. The only DNA kept is the CDR3, 36 bases in frame from the first base. In the germline V gene, CDR1 corresponds to MNHEY and CDR2 to SVGEGT. V is cut back by 5 bases and J by 6 bases, with 4 bases in the junction unmatched. Each collaborating institution followed its own protocols to collect whole blood in K2EDTA tubes. Collaborator samples were shipped for TCRbeta analysis as frozen whole blood, isolated PBMCs, or DNA extracted from either sample type. The immunoSEQ Assay, a bias-controlled multiplex PCR, was used to amplify TCRbeta CDR3 regions from genomic DNA. The paper's processing steps were these. Nucleated cell counts per sample were estimated from amplification of reference gene primers within the assay. To quantify the absolute abundance of each unique TCRbeta CDR3 rearrangement, sequence reads were collapsed and filtered. For each sample, productive Simpson clonality was calculated as the square root of Simpson's diversity index across productive rearrangements. TCRdb mirrors the immuneACCESS table, restricted to in-frame sequences. Some clones are absent from its copies; in checked studies, under half trace to an unresolved V gene, and the reason for the others is unknown. From that table come the V and J calls and clone size; the DNA was used to work out D and trimming. This sample gives 180,000 or so clones in total; roughly 82% of them show up just once. The ten most abundant clones make up more than 7.5% of the sample.

Broad study findings and their caveats: Clinical and demographic metadata were provided uncurated, with the amount varying by source and participant.

Sequencing was carried out using peripheral blood. The chain is assembled from TRBV6-2 or TRBV6-3 and TRBJ2-7, with 7 middle bases fitting TRBD1. This sequence was found in a woman between 70 and 85 years old with acute or convalescent COVID-19. The DNA is TGTGCCAGCAGTGACAGGGATCGCGAGCAGTACTTC. Its translation is CASSDRDREQYF.